This T cell receptor beta chain was documented in a study of T cells after yellow fever vaccination. Study in general: Those fractions that held only low numbers of cells were prepared using the SMART-Seq v4 Ultra Low Input RNA kit. Study-level points and caveats: Clones from primary vaccination mostly reappeared after the booster (around 96% CD4, around 90% CD8). Overall, a small share of clonotypes was seen in both CD4 and CD8 compartments.

For this clonotype: Its antigen is not known.

For TCR, cDNA came from 5'RACE template switching, which added a universal primer site and UMIs. TCRdb independently ran MiXCR on the 5' RACE reads; one entry per CDR3 protein. The table records some 350,000 distinct CDR3 sequences, around a tenth of them present only once. Germline V CDR1 and CDR2: LNHNV, YYDKDF (reference sequence). V was pared by 5 bases and J by 6 bases, with 17 bases between. The CDR3 totals 15 residues. The starting material was PBMCs, obtained on the day of the first yellow fever vaccination. This TCR was recovered from a man aged 18-30 years who received the YFV17D yellow fever vaccine. This chain links TRBV15 with TRBJ1-5; D might be TRBD1 (5 bases). The CDR3 bases are TGTGCCACCAGCCGAGCTCCTAGTGGGGGTCAGCCCCAGCATTTT. Residues: CATSRAPSGGQPQHF.